There are a few counts of the clone carrying this T cell receptor beta chain. Primers used in a second PCR of about 7 to 12 cycles were a sample-barcoded 5' primer and a J-beta primer mix. TCRdb processed the 5' RACE reads anew with MiXCR; each CDR3 protein has one entry. The sample includes more than 500,000 distinct CDR3 sequences, 25% to 30% of them seen just once. CDR3 length equals 16 residues. The ends were cut back, 0 bases at V and 2 bases at J, with 14 bases in the middle. The germline V gene has CDR1 SGHRS and CDR2 YFSETQ. This entry comes from a study of blood T cells in healthy people across ages.

This sequence joins TRBV5-1 and TRBJ2-5, with D uncertain. Specimen: blood. The sequence was obtained from a woman in her seventies in good health. CDR3: CASSLAALAAQETQYF. DNA for the CDR3: TGCGCCAGCAGCTTGGCGGCTCTGGCAGCTCAAGAGACCCAGTACTTC.